The subject of this entry is one T cell receptor beta chain. These data belong to a study of blood T cell repertoires in COVID-19. V was cut by 5 bases and J by 0 bases, with 28 bases left in between. The CDR3 is 20 residues long. The germline V gene has CDR1 SGHVS and CDR2 FQNEAQ. Using immunoSEQ multiplex PCR, the repertoire was profiled, and TCRdb retains in-frame clones only, with some absent. Altogether fewer than 250,000 clones are present, about four fifths being singletons, with the ten largest covering less than 3.5%. Cohorts were assigned according to the clinical history that participants reported.

V usage is TRBV7-8 and J usage is TRBJ1-1; weak D call: TRBD1 (6 bases). The receptor was derived from a woman in her 30s who had been exposed to COVID-19. Sequencing was carried out using PBMCs or T cells enriched from blood (not recorded which). The CDR3 is CASSTIFYWTELTMNTEAFF. The DNA for the CDR3 is TGTGCCAGCAGCACTATATTCTATTGGACAGAATTAACCATGAACACTGAAGCTTTCTTT.